The T cell receptor (beta chain) under discussion was sequenced for a study of OX40 agonist ivuxolimab in advanced cancers. At the level of the study: The treatment was a fully human IgG2 OX40 agonist, ivuxolimab. The dose-escalation group included hepatocellular carcinoma, melanoma, renal cell carcinoma and head and neck cancer. Partial responses, seen in three patients, involved one hepatocellular carcinoma and two cutaneous melanomas.

Trimming removed 1 base from V and 8 bases from J, with 14 bases in between. The CDR3 is 15 residues long. Per germline, CDR1 SGHVS and CDR2 FNYEAQ. Blood sampling took place at baseline, cycle 4 day 1, and cycle 7 day 1. This clone was seen a few times. Clones were read by immunoSEQ multiplex PCR, and TCRdb kept only the in-frame ones, dropping some. The sample gives more than 40,000 clones, about nine tenths of which show up once; roughly 3.3% is in the top ten. The sequencing here drew on CD4+ or CD8+ T cells sorted from blood, taken in a trial of the OX40 agonist ivuxolimab. The clonotype comes from an adult with an advanced solid tumor such as melanoma, head and neck, liver or kidney cancer. The genes are TRBV7-6 and TRBJ1-4, with D hard to call. CDR3 sequence: CASSLEPKLGEKLFF. The CDR3 bases are TGTGCCAGCAGCTTAGAGCCGAAGTTGGGAGAAAAACTGTTTTTT.